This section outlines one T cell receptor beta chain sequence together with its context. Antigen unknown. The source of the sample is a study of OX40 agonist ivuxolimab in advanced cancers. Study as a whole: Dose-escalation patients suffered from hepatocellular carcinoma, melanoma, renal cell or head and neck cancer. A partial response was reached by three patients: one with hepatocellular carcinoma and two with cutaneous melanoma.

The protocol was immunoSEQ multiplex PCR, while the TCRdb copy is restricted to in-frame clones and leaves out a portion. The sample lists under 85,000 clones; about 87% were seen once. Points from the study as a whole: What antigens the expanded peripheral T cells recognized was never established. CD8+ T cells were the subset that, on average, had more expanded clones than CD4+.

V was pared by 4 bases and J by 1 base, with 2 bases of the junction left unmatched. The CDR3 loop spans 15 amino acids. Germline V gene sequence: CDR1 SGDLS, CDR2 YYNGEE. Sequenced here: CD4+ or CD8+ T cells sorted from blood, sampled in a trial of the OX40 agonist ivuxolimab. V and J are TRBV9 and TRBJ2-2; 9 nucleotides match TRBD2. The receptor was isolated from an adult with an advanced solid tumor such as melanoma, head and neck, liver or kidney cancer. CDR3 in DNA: TGTGCCAGCAGCTTTAGCGGGGGGAACACCGGGGAGCTGTTTTTT. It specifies CASSFSGGNTGELFF.